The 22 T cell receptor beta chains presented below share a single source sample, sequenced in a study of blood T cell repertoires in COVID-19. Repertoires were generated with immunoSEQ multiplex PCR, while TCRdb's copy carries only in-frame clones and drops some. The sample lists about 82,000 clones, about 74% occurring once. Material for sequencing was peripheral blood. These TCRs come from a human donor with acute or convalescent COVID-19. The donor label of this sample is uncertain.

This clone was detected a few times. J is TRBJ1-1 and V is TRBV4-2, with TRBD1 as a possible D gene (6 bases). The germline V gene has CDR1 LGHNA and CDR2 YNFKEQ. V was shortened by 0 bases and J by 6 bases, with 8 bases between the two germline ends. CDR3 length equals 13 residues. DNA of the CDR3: TGTGCCAGCAGCCAAGACGACAGGCCTGAAGCTTTCTTT. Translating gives CASSQDDRPEAFF.

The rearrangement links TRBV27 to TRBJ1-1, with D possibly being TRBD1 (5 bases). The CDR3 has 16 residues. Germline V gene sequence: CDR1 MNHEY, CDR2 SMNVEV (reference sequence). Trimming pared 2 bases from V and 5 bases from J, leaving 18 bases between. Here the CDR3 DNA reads TGTGCCAGCAGTTTAAGGTCCCCGGCGGCAGGGACTGAAGCTTTCTTT. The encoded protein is CASSLRSPAAGTEAFF.

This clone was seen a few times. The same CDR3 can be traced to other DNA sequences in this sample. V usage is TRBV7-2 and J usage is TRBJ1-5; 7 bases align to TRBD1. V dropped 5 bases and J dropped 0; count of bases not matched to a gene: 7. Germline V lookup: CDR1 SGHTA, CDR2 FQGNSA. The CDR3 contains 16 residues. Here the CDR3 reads CASSLGQVNSNQPQHF. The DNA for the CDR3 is TGTGCCAGCAGCCTCGGACAGGTTAATAGCAATCAGCCCCAGCATTTT.

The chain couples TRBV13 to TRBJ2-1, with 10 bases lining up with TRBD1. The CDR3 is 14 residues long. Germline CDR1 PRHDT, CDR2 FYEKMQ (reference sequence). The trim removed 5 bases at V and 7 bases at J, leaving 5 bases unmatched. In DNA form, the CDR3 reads TGTGCCAGCAGCCCCTGGGACAGGGGAAATGAGCAGTTCTTC. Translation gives CASSPWDRGNEQFF.

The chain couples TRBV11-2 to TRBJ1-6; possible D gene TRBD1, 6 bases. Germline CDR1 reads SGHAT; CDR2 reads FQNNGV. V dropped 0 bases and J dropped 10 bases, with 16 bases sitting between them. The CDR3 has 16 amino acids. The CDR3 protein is CASSLDVQGSYSPLHF. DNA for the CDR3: TGTGCCAGCAGCTTAGACGTACAGGGCTCTTACTCACCCCTCCACTTT.

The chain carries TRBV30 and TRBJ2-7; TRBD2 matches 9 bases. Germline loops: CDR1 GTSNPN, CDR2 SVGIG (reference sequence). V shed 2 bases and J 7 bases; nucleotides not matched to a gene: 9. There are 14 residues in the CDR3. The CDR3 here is CAWSLIAGVLEQYF. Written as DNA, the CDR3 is TGTGCCTGGAGTTTAATAGCGGGAGTTCTGGAGCAGTACTTC.

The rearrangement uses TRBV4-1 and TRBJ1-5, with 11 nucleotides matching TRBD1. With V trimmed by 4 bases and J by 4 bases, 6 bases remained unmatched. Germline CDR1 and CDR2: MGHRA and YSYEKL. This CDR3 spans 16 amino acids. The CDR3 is CASSPSGQGANQPQHF. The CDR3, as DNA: TGCGCCAGCAGCCCTAGTGGACAGGGGGCGAATCAGCCCCAGCATTTT.

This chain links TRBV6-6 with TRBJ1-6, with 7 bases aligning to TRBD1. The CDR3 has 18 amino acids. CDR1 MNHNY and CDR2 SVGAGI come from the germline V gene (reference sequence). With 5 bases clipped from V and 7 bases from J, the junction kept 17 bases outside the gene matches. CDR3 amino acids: CASSRWTGGRPGNSPLHF. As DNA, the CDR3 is TGTGCCAGCAGTCGCTGGACAGGAGGTAGGCCTGGGAATTCACCCCTCCACTTT.

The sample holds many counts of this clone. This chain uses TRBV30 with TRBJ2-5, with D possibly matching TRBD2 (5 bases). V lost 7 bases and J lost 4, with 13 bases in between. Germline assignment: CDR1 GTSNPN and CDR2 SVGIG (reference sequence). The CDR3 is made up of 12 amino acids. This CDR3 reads CASTPGGETQYF. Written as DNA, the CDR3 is TGTGCCTCAACCCCAGGAGGAGAGACCCAGTACTTC.

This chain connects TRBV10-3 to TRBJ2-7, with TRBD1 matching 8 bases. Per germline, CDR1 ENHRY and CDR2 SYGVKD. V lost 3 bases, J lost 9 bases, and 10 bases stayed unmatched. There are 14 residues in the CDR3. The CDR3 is CAISEMGQDLGQYV. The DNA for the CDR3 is TGTGCCATCAGTGAAATGGGACAGGACCTCGGGCAGTACGTC.

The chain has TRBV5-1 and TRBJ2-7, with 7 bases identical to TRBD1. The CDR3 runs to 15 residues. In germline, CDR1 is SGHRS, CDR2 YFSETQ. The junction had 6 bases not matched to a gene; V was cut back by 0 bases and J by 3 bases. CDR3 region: CASSLATGFDYEQYF. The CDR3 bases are TGCGCCAGCAGCTTGGCGACAGGGTTTGACTACGAGCAGTACTTC.

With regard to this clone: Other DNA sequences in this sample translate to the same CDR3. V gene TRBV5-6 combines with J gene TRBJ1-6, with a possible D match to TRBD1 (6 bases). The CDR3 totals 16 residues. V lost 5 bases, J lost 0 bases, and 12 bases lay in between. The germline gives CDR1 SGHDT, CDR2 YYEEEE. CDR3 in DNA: TGTGCCAGCAGTCCGACAGGTAGCTCCTATAATTCACCCCTCCACTTT. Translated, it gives CASSPTGSSYNSPLHF.

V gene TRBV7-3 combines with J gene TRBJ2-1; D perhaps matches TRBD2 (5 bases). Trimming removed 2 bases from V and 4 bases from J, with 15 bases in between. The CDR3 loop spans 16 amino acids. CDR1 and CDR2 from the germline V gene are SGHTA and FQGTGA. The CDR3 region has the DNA TGTGCCAGCAGCTTAGTAAGCGGAGGTAGATACAATGAGCAGTTCTTC. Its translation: CASSLVSGGRYNEQFF.

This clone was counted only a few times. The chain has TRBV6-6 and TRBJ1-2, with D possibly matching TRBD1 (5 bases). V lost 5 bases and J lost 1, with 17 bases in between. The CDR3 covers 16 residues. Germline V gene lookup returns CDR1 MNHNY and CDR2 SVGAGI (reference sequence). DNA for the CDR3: TGTGCCAGCAGTCCCTACTGGGACTTAAATAACTATGGCTACACCTTC. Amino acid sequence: CASSPYWDLNNYGYTF.

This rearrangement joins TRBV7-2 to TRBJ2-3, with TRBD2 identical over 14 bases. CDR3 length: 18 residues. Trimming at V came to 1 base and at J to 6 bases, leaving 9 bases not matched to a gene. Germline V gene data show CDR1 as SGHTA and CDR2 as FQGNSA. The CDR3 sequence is CASSLGRLAGGPGDTQYF. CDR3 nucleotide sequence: TGTGCCAGCAGCTTAGGGCGACTAGCGGGGGGGCCAGGGGATACGCAGTATTTT.

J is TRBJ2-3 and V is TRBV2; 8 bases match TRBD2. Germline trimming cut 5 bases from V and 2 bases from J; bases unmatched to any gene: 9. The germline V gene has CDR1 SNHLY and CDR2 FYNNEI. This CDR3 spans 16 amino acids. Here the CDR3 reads CASSLRAGAITDTQYF. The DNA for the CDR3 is TGTGCCAGCAGTCTTCGAGCGGGGGCCATCACAGATACGCAGTATTTT.

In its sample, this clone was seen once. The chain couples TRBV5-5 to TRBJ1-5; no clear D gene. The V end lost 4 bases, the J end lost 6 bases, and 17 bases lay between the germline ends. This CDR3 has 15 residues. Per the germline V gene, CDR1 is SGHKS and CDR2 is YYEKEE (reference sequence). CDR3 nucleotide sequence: TGTGCCAGCAGCCCGGAGGGAACTCAGCGTCAGCCCCAGCATTTT. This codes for CASSPEGTQRQPQHF.

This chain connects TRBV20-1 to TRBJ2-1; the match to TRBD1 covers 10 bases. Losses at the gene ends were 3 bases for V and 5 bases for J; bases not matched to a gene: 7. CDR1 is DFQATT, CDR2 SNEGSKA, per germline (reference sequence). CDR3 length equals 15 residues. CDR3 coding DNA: TGCAGTGCTAGTCACCGGGACAGGGGAAACAATGAGCAGTTCTTC. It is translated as CSASHRDRGNNEQFF.

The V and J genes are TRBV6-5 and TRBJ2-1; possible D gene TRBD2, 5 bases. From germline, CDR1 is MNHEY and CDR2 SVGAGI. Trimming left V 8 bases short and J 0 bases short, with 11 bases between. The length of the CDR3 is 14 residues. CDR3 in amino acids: CASLLRGSYNEQFF. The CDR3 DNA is TGTGCCAGCCTCCTACGGGGCTCCTACAATGAGCAGTTCTTC.

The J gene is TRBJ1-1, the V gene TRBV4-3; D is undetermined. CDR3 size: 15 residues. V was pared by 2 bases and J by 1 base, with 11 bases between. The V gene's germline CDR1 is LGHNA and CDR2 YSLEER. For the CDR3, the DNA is TGCGCCAGCAGCCAAAAAATTAACACGAACACTGAAGCTTTCTTT. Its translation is CASSQKINTNTEAFF.

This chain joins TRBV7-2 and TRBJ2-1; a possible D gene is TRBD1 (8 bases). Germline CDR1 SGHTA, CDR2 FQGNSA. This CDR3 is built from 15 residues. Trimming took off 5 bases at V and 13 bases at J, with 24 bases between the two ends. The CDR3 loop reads CASSRTGLTRDYQFF. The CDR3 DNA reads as TGTGCCAGCAGCCGGACAGGGTTGACCCGGGACTACCAGTTCTTC.

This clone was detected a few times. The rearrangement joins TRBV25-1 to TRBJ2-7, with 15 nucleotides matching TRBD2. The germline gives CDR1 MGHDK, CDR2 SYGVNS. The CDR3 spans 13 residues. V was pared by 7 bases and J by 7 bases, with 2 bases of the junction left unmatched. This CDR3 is CASTGTSGREQYF. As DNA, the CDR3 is TGTGCCAGCACTGGGACTAGCGGGAGGGAGCAGTACTTC.